The source of this T cell receptor beta chain is a study of blood T cell repertoires in COVID-19. About the study: COVID-19 samples, acute and convalescent, were from the United States, Italy and Spain. Nucleic acid was either cDNA or gDNA, and it came from T cells, B-cell-depleted T cells, or PBMCs.

Germline values: CDR1 LGHNA, CDR2 YSLEER. The CDR3 consists of 13 residues. With 3 bases removed from V and 10 bases from J, the gap between germline ends came to 14 bases. In the original workflow: From reference gene primer amplification, estimates of nucleated cell counts were derived. The protocol was immunoSEQ multiplex PCR, while the TCRdb copy is restricted to in-frame clones and leaves out a portion. V, J and clone size were drawn from that table, and D and trimming were deduced from the DNA. The top ten hold approximately 3.2% of the sample, which has 250,000 or so clones, 80% to 85% seen once.

This chain connects TRBV4-3 to TRBJ2-3, with D hard to call. The specimen sequenced was peripheral blood. The sequence was obtained from a young woman with acute or convalescent COVID-19. The CDR3 protein is CASSQEASGAQYF. For the CDR3, the DNA is TGCGCCAGCAGCCAGGAAGCGAGTGGTGCGCAGTATTTT.